This T cell receptor beta chain emerged from a study of T cells in Graves' hyperthyroidism and ophthalmopathy. General study findings and limits: Among thyroid clonotypes expanded above 0.001, most also appeared in blood.

What was amplified from RNA transcripts were TCR beta CDR3 regions. The TCR CDR3 was amplified in a first-round RT-PCR using the HTBI primer set. One entry per CDR3 protein, called by TCRdb with MiXCR from the multiplex PCR reads. There are approximately 360,000 distinct CDR3 sequences in the sample; around 14% occur only once, and roughly 25% lies in the top ten. The PBMCs were sourced from fresh peripheral blood (approximately 10 ml). This clonotype has ten or more counts. The target antigen is unknown. Germline V CDR1 and CDR2: DFQATT, SNEGSKA (reference sequence). The germline V and J ends were trimmed by 1 base and 0 bases, with 16 bases remaining between them. The CDR3 runs to 17 residues.

The sample was blood. The clonotype comes from a woman between 18 and 29 years old with Graves' hyperthyroidism that later progressed to Graves' ophthalmopathy. This rearrangement joins TRBV20-1 to TRBJ2-1, with D uncertain. The DNA for the CDR3 is TGCAGTGCTAGAGGACTCTTTCAAACCTACTCCTACAATGAGCAGTTCTTC. It encodes CSARGLFQTYSYNEQFF.